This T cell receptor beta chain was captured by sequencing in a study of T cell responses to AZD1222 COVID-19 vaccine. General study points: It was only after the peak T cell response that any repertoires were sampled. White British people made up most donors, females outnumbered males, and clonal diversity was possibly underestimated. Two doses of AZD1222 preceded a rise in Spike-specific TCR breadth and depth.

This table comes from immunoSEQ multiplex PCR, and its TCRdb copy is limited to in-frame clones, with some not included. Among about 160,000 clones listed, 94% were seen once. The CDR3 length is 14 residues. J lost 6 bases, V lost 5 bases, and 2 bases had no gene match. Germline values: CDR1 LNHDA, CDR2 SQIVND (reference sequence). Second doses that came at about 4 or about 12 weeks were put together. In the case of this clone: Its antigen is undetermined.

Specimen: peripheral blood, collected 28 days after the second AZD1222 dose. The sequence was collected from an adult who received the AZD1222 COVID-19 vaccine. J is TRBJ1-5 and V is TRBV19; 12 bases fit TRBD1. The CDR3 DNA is TGTGCCAGTAGTGGGACAGGGGGCACTCAGCCCCAGCATTTT. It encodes CASSGTGGTQPQHF.